The 28 T cell receptor beta chains below were found in one sample sequenced in a study of beta chain features in type 1 diabetes (dated by TCRdb to about 2018). Library creation used the immunoSEQ multiplex PCR assay. The entire isolated RNA was reverse transcribed using the High Capacity cDNA Reverse Transcription Kit, and thus expressed TCRB transcripts were sequenced. Entries here come from immuneACCESS through TCRdb and include only in-frame sequences with V and J called. Some clones fail to appear in such tables; in the studies checked, an unresolved V gene covers under half of the shortfall, and the cause of the remainder is unknown. Present in this sample are around 250,000 clones, 13% to 15% of which were seen just once. The ten largest clonotypes hold 0.025% to 0.03% of the sample. Sequencing was carried out using naive CD4+ T cells from blood. Read against the paper, the sample's cell subset or site label means: true naive CD4+ T cells. These receptors came from a woman in her forties in good health.

The V and J genes are TRBV29-1 and TRBJ1-3; D might be TRBD1 (6 bases). This CDR3 comprises 14 residues. Trimming pared 7 bases from V and 0 bases from J, leaving 13 bases between. Germline CDR1 reads SQVTM; CDR2 reads ANQGSEA. CDR3 coding DNA: TGCAGCGCCTCGACAGGCCCCTCTGGAAACACCATATATTTT. It codes for CSASTGPSGNTIYF.

A few counts support this clone. This chain joins TRBV9 and TRBJ1-3; 12 nucleotides line up with TRBD1. The germline V gene encodes CDR1 SGDLS and CDR2 YYNGEE. V trimming: 0 bases; J trimming: 8 bases; junction bases outside the gene matches: 6. CDR3 length: 16 residues. CDR3: CASSVGGTGGAYTIYF. CDR3 nucleotides: TGTGCCAGCAGCGTAGGAGGGACAGGGGGCGCGTACACCATATATTTT.

This clone has only a few counts. The chain combines TRBV6-5 with TRBJ2-7, with TRBD2 as a possible D gene (5 bases). Between the trimmed V and J ends, which lost 2 bases and 3 bases, there was a span of 8 bases. This CDR3 spans 13 amino acids. Germline V gene sequence: CDR1 MNHEY, CDR2 SVGAGI. CDR3 bases: TGTGCCAGCAGTTACAGAGCGGACTACGAGCAGTACTTC. Encoded protein: CASSYRADYEQYF.

The chain is built from TRBV6-6 and TRBJ1-2, with TRBD1 matching 12 bases. CDR1 and CDR2 (germline): MNHNY, SVGAGI (reference sequence). CDR3 length equals 15 residues. The V gene end was trimmed by 5 bases and the J gene end by 3 bases; junction bases not matched to a gene: 4. The CDR3 sequence: CASSPGTGGDYGYTF. The CDR3 nucleotides are TGTGCCAGCAGTCCCGGGACAGGGGGCGACTATGGCTACACCTTC.

This clone was counted a few times. The chain uses TRBV2 and TRBJ1-2, with a tentative D call TRBD1 (5 bases). Trimming took 1 base from V and 8 from J, leaving 11 bases between them. The CDR3 sequence is 13 residues long. Germline values: CDR1 SNHLY, CDR2 FYNNEI. The CDR3, as DNA: TGTGCCAGCAGTGAAGTTCGGGGGGAGGGCTACACCTTC. Its protein product is CASSEVRGEGYTF.

This clone has only a few counts. This sequence joins TRBV2 and TRBJ2-3; 7 bases map to TRBD2. The CDR3 spans 16 residues. The V and J ends lost 3 bases and 2 bases, in that order; junction bases with no gene match: 8. Germline-derived CDR1 and CDR2 are SNHLY and FYNNEI. The CDR3, as DNA: TGTGCCAGCAGTGACGCCCTAGCGGACGTCACAGATACGCAGTATTTT. Translated, it gives CASSDALADVTDTQYF.

This clone was seen only a few times. This chain uses TRBV5-1 with TRBJ2-3; a weak D match, TRBD2 (6 bases). This CDR3 spans 12 amino acids. Per the germline V gene, CDR1 is SGHRS and CDR2 is YFSETQ. Trimming left V 5 bases short and J 6 bases short, with 10 bases between. The CDR3 DNA follows: TGCGCCAGCAGTCTAGCGATGGATACGCAGTATTTT. Its translation: CASSLAMDTQYF.

V and J are TRBV6-5 and TRBJ2-6, with 8 bases that match TRBD1. The germline V gene has CDR1 MNHEY and CDR2 SVGAGI. V was pared by 5 bases and J by 7 bases, with 7 bases of the junction left unmatched. This CDR3 is built from 15 residues. The CDR3 here is CASSRQGKPANVLTF. CDR3 DNA: TGTGCCAGCAGTCGACAGGGGAAACCTGCCAACGTCCTGACTTTC.

This clone was counted only a few times. The V call is TRBV6-5, the J call TRBJ1-5; the match to TRBD1 covers 10 bases. This CDR3 region has 15 residues. The junction had 1 base not matched to a gene; V was cut back by 2 bases and J by 3 bases. CDR1 MNHEY and CDR2 SVGAGI come from the germline V gene. The CDR3 DNA sequence: TGTGCCAGCAGTTACGGGACAGGGGACAATCAGCCCCAGCATTTT. This sequence encodes CASSYGTGDNQPQHF.

This clone was found a few times. The chain links TRBV9 to TRBJ1-2, with TRBD1 identical over 7 bases. The CDR3 sequence is 13 residues long. CDR1 and CDR2 (germline): SGDLS, YYNGEE. V shed 3 bases and J 5 bases; nucleotides not matched to a gene: 4. The CDR3 spells CASSADRMYGYTF. In DNA form, the CDR3 reads TGTGCCAGCAGCGCGGACAGGATGTATGGCTACACCTTC.

This clone occurred a few times. The V and J genes are TRBV7-9 and TRBJ2-7; 9 positions agree with TRBD1. Germline assignment: CDR1 SEHNR and CDR2 FQNEAQ (reference sequence). The CDR3 is 16 residues long. V shed 3 bases and J 0 bases; nucleotides not matched to a gene: 6. Here the CDR3 DNA reads TGTGCCAGCAGCTTGTACAGGGGGCTCTACTCCTACGAGCAGTACTTC. Residues: CASSLYRGLYSYEQYF.

This chain links TRBV6-5 with TRBJ2-7, with D perhaps matching TRBD1 (6 bases). Germline V gene data show CDR1 as MNHEY and CDR2 as SVGAGI. The CDR3 consists of 15 residues. Trimming took off 6 bases at V and 3 bases at J, with 18 bases between the two ends. The CDR3, as DNA: TGTGCCAGCAGGCGAACAGGGTTGTCGAGCTACGAGCAGTACTTC. It is translated as CASRRTGLSSYEQYF.

V gene TRBV5-4 combines with J gene TRBJ2-1, with 13 bases aligning to TRBD2. The CDR3 is made up of 19 amino acids. Germline loops: CDR1 SGHNT, CDR2 YYREEE (reference sequence). V dropped 4 bases and J dropped 0; count of bases not matched to a gene: 10. The CDR3 is CASSSTGTSGASSYNEQFF. CDR3 coding DNA: TGTGCCAGCAGCAGTACCGGGACTAGCGGGGCTAGCTCCTACAATGAGCAGTTCTTC.

This chain uses TRBV9 with TRBJ2-3, with 9 positions matching TRBD2. J gave up 0 bases and V 4 bases, and 6 bases lay outside the gene matches. The length of the CDR3 is 16 residues. Looked up from germline, CDR1 is SGDLS and CDR2 is YYNGEE. This CDR3 reads CASSLAGYPSTDTQYF. Here the CDR3 DNA reads TGTGCCAGCAGCCTAGCGGGGTATCCGAGCACAGATACGCAGTATTTT.

There are a few counts of this clone. The chain employs TRBV25-1 and TRBJ2-2, with 7 positions matching TRBD1. Germline V gene sequence: CDR1 MGHDK, CDR2 SYGVNS. J lost 2 bases, V lost 8 bases, and 2 bases had no gene match. This CDR3 region has 13 residues. The CDR3 bases are TGTGCCAGCCGACAGGGTAACACCGGGGAGCTGTTTTTT. Its translation: CASRQGNTGELFF.

This clone has more than one count but fewer than ten. J is TRBJ2-7 and V is TRBV7-9, with TRBD2 matching over 7 bases. Trimming took 5 bases from V and 11 from J; bases not matched to a gene: 9. The CDR3 has 12 amino acids. Looked up from germline, CDR1 is SEHNR and CDR2 is FQNEAQ (reference sequence). The CDR3 DNA reads as TGTGCCAGCAGCCGGGGACTAACCTCCGAGTACTTC. Its translation: CASSRGLTSEYF.

This chain joins TRBV11-1 and TRBJ2-7, with 8 bases matching TRBD1. The ends lost 5 bases at V and 4 bases at J; junction bases unmatched: 7. Germline V gene sequence: CDR1 SGHAT, CDR2 FQDESV (reference sequence). The CDR3 length is 14 residues. The CDR3 sequence is CASSLRQGWYEQYF. CDR3 nucleotide sequence: TGTGCCAGCAGCCTTCGACAGGGGTGGTACGAGCAGTACTTC.

This clone was counted between two and nine times. This sequence joins TRBV15 and TRBJ2-7; possible D gene TRBD1, 5 bases. V shed 1 base and J shed 6 bases, with 10 bases lying between them. The CDR3 is made up of 13 amino acids. Looked up from germline, CDR1 is LNHNV and CDR2 is YYDKDF (reference sequence). The CDR3 spells CATSRGAGIEQYF. CDR3 nucleotides: TGTGCCACCAGCAGAGGGGCAGGGATCGAGCAGTACTTC. The variable domain in full, with the rest retrieved from reference TRBV15 and TRBJ2-7, is DAMVIQNPRYQVTQFGKPVTLSCSQTLNHNVMYWYQQKSSQAPKLLFHYYDKDFNNEADTPDNFQSRRPNTSFCFLDIRSPGLGDTAMYLCATSRGAGIEQYFGPGTRLTVT.

This clone appeared a few times. This chain joins TRBV19 and TRBJ2-7, with TRBD2 matching 8 bases. The CDR3 runs 14 residues. V lost 5 bases, J lost 5 bases, and 8 bases stayed unmatched. Germline CDR1 is LNHDA and CDR2 is SQIVND (reference sequence). The CDR3, as DNA: TGTGCCAGTAGTTATAGCGGGACTAGGAACGAGCAGTACTTC. This translates into CASSYSGTRNEQYF. Complete variable domain (other parts from reference TRBV19 and TRBJ2-7): DGGITQSPKYLFRKEGQNVTLSCEQNLNHDAMYWYRQDPGQGLRLIYYSQIVNDFQKGDIAEGYSVSREKKESFPLTVTSAQKNPTAFYLCASSYSGTRNEQYFGPGTRLTVT.

V and J are TRBV5-1 and TRBJ2-1; 10 bases agree with TRBD2. V gave up 4 bases and J gave up 9 bases; unmatched junction bases: 16. The CDR3 is made up of 17 amino acids. CDR1 is SGHRS and CDR2 is YFSETQ in the germline V gene. The CDR3 region is CASSPELGAGGLVEQFF. The CDR3 DNA sequence: TGCGCCAGCAGCCCCGAGTTGGGAGCGGGGGGGCTAGTTGAGCAGTTCTTC.

V is TRBV7-2 and J is TRBJ2-1; D is possibly TRBD2 (6 bases). This CDR3 spans 17 amino acids. V lost 5 bases and J 1 base, leaving 18 bases between the germline ends. The V gene's germline CDR1 is SGHTA and CDR2 FQGNSA. CDR3: CASSPPEGSPSYNEQFF. The CDR3 region has the DNA TGTGCCAGCAGCCCACCGGAGGGGTCCCCTTCCTACAATGAGCAGTTCTTC. The full variable domain, rest sourced from reference TRBV7-2 and TRBJ2-1, is GAGVSQSPSNKVTEKGKDVELRCDPISGHTALYWYRQSLGQGLEFLIYFQGNSAPDKSGLPSDRFSAERTGGSVSTLTIQRTQQEDSAVYLCASSPPEGSPSYNEQFFGPGTRLTVL.

The chain joins TRBV2 to TRBJ2-5, with TRBD1 as a possible D gene (6 bases). This CDR3 is 15 amino acids long. The germline gives CDR1 SNHLY, CDR2 FYNNEI. Trimming pared 5 bases from V and 5 bases from J, leaving 18 bases between. The CDR3 region has the DNA TGTGCCAGCAGTTATACAGGGTCCGGTCCTGAGACCCAGTACTTC. Amino acids: CASSYTGSGPETQYF.

The chain couples TRBV15 to TRBJ2-1; 11 bases match TRBD2. Germline CDR1 LNHNV, CDR2 YYDKDF (reference sequence). The CDR3 loop spans 15 amino acids. With 5 bases clipped from V and 3 bases from J, the junction kept 3 bases outside the gene matches. The CDR3 DNA is TGTGCCACCAGCGGGCTAGCGGGGGGCTACAATGAGCAGTTCTTC. It codes for CATSGLAGGYNEQFF.

There are a few counts of this clone. V and J are TRBV28 and TRBJ1-2; TRBD1 aligns across 9 bases. The V gene's germline CDR1 is MDHEN and CDR2 SYDVKM. J was trimmed by 8 bases and V by 8 bases; bases with no gene match: 9. The CDR3 extends over 13 amino acids. The CDR3 nucleotides read TGTGCCAGCGGGCGGGACAGGGAGACGGGCTACACCTTC. Amino acid sequence: CASGRDRETGYTF.

Only a few counts were recorded for this clone. The chain combines TRBV2 with TRBJ2-2, with D perhaps TRBD1 (5 bases). V was trimmed by 4 bases and J by 6 bases, leaving 21 bases between them. Germline CDR1 SNHLY, CDR2 FYNNEI. The CDR3 has 17 amino acids. DNA of the CDR3: TGTGCCAGCAGTGGAACGACAGCCCCCTACGACCCCGGGGAGCTGTTTTTT. Protein sequence: CASSGTTAPYDPGELFF.

This clone was observed a handful of times. The CDR3 is CASSDRTINEAFF. DNA of the CDR3: TGTGCCAGCAGTGACAGGACTATAAATGAAGCTTTCTTT. The chain links TRBV6-1 to TRBJ1-1, with D uncertain. Germline lookup yields CDR1 MNHNS and CDR2 SASEGT. CDR3 length: 13 amino acids. The V end was cut by 3 bases, the J end by 7 bases, with 12 bases between.

Only a few counts were recorded for this clone. The V call is TRBV9, the J call TRBJ2-1; TRBD2 matches 10 bases. This CDR3 spans 15 amino acids. Germline V gives CDR1 SGDLS, CDR2 YYNGEE. V dropped 1 base and J dropped 10; count of bases not matched to a gene: 8. The CDR3 is CASSVSSGGPGEQFF. CDR3 coding DNA: TGTGCCAGCAGCGTATCTAGCGGGGGTCCAGGGGAGCAGTTCTTC.

V is TRBV19 and J is TRBJ1-1, with 10 positions matching TRBD1. The ends lost 9 bases at V and 5 bases at J; junction bases unmatched: 9. The CDR3 is made up of 14 amino acids. Germline assignment: CDR1 LNHDA and CDR2 SQIVND (reference sequence). Here the CDR3 DNA reads TGTGCCAGCCAGGGACAGGGGTTTCTAACTGAAGCTTTCTTT. Its protein is CASQGQGFLTEAFF.